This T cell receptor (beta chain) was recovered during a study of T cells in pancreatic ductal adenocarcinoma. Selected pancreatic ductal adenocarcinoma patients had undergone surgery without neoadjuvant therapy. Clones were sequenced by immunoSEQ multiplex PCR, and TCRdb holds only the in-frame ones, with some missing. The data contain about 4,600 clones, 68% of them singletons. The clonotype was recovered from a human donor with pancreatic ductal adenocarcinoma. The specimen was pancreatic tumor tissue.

CDR3 DNA sequence: TGTGCCACCCTCCCAGGGGTAGGTGAAGCTTTCTTT. As protein: CATLPGVGEAFF. The chain has TRBV28 and TRBJ1-1, with TRBD1 as a possible D gene (6 bases). This CDR3 has 12 amino acids. Trimming left V 10 bases short and J 7 bases short, with 16 bases between. In germline, CDR1 is MDHEN, CDR2 SYDVKM.